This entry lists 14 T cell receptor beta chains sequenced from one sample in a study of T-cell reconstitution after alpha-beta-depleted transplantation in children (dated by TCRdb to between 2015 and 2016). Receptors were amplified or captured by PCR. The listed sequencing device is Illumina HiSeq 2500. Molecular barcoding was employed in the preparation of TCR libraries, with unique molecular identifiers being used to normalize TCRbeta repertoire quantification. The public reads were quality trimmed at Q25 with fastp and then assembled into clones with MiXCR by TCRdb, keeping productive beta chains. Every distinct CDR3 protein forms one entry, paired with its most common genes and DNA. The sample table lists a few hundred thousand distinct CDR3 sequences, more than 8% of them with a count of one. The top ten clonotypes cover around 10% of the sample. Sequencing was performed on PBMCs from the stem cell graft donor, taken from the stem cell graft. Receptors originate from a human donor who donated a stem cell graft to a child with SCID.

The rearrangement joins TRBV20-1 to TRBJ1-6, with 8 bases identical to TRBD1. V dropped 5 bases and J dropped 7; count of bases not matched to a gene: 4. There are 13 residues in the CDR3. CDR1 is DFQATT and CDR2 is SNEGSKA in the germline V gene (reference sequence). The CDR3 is CSAVAGGNSPLHF. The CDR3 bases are TGCAGTGCTGTAGCAGGGGGCAATTCACCCCTCCACTTT.

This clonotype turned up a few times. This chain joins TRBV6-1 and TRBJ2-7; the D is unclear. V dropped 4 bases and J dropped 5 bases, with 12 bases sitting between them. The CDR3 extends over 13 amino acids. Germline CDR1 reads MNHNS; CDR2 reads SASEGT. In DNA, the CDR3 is TGTGCCAGCAGTGCCCCGCGCATCAACGAGCAGTACTTC. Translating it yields CASSAPRINEQYF.

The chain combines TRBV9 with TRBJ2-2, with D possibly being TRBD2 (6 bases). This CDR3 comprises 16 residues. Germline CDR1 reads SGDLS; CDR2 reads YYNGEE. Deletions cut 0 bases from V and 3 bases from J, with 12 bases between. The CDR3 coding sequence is TGTGCCAGCAGCGTAGCTGTGGGGGGTCACACCGGGGAGCTGTTTTTT. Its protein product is CASSVAVGGHTGELFF.

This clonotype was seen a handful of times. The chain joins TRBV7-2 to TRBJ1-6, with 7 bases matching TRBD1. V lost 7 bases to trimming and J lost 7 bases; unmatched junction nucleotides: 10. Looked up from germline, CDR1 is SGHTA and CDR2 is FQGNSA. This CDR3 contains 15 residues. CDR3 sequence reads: CASTRDRIPNSPLHF. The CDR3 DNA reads TGTGCCAGCACAAGGGACAGAATCCCGAATTCACCCCTCCACTTT.

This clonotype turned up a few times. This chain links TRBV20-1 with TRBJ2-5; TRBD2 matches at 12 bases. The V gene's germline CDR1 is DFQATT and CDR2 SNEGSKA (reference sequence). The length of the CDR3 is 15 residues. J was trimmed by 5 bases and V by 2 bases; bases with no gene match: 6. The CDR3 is CSARTSGGRIETQYF. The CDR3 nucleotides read TGCAGTGCTAGAACTAGCGGGGGGAGGATCGAGACCCAGTACTTC.

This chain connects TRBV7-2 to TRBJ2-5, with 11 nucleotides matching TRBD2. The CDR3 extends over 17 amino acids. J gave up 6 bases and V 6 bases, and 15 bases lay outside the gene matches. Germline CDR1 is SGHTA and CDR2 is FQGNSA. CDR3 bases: TGTGCCAGCAGTCGAAACCCGCTAGCGGGGGGTCAAAAGACCCAGTACTTC. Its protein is CASSRNPLAGGQKTQYF. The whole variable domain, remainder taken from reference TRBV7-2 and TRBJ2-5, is GAGVSQSPSNKVTEKGKDVELRCDPISGHTALYWYRQSLGQGLEFLIYFQGNSAPDKSGLPSDRFSAERTGGSVSTLTIQRTQQEDSAVYLCASSRNPLAGGQKTQYFGPGTRLLVL.

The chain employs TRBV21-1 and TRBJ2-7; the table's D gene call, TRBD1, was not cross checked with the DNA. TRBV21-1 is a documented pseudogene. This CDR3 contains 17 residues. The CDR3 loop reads CASSIEESGGQAYEQYF. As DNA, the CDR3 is TGTGCCAGCAGCATCGAGGAAAGCGGGGGACAAGCCTACGAGCAGTACTTC.

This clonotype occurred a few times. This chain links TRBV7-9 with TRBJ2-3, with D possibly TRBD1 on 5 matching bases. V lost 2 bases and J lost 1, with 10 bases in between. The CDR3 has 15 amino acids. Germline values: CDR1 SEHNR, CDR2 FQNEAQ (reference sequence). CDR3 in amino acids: CASSLTDKGTDTQYF. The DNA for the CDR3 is TGTGCCAGCAGCTTAACGGACAAAGGCACAGATACGCAGTATTTT. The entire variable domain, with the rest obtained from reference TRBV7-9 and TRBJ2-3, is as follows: DTGVSQNPRHKITKRGQNVTFRCDPISEHNRLYWYRQTLGQGPEFLTYFQNEAQLEKSRLLSDRFSAERPKGSFSTLEIQRTEQGDSAMYLCASSLTDKGTDTQYFGPGTRLTVL.

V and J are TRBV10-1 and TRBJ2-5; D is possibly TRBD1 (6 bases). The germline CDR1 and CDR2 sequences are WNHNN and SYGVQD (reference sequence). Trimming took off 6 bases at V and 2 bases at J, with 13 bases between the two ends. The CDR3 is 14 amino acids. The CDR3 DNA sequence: TGCGCCAGCAGCCCCGGCAGGGGACAAGAGACCCAGTACTTC. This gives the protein CASSPGRGQETQYF.

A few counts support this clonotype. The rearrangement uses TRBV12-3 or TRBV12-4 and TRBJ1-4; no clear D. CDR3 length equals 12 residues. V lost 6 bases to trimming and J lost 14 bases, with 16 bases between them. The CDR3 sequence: CASSLLGPRLFF. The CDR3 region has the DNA TGTGCCAGCAGCCTCCTCGGCCCTAGGCTGTTTTTT.

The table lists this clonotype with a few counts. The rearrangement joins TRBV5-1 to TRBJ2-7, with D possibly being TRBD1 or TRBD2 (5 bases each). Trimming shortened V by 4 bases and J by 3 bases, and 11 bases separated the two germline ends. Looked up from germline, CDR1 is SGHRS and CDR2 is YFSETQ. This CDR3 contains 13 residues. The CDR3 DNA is TGCGCCAGCAGCCCGGGACCCCACTACGAGCAGTACTTC. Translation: CASSPGPHYEQYF.

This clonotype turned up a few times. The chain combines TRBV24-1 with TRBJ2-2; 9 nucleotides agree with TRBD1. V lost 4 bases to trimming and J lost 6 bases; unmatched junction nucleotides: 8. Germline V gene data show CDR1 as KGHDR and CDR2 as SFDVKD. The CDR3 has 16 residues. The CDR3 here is CATSDPGQGSPGELFF. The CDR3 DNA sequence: TGTGCCACCAGTGACCCGGGACAGGGTTCCCCCGGGGAGCTGTTTTTT.

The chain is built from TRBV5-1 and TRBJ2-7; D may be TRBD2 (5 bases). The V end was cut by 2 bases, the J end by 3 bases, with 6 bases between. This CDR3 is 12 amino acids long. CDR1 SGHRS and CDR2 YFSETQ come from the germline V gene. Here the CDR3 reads CASSFRGYEQYF. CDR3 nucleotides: TGCGCCAGCAGCTTTCGGGGCTACGAGCAGTACTTC.

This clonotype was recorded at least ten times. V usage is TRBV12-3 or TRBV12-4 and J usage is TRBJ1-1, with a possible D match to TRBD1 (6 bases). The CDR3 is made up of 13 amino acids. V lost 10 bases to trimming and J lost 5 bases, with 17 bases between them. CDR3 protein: CAIRKQGTTEAFF. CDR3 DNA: TGTGCCATCCGAAAGCAGGGGACTACTGAAGCTTTCTTT.